The rows below give T cell receptor beta chains drawn from one sample of a study of blood T cells in healthy people across ages. One entry per CDR3 protein, called by TCRdb with MiXCR from the 5' RACE reads. The data contain 500,000 to 700,000 distinct CDR3 sequences, less than 35% of them seen just once; the ten biggest clones take up 15% to 17%. Sequences were obtained from blood. The receptors stem from an elderly woman in good health. Both conserved end residues are part of each CDR3. Each record gives: D gene, V gene, J gene, clone size, CDR3 DNA, CDR3 protein. A D gene is named only where the DNA matches it firmly. Clone size, where shown, is once, few, many, or a class for clones that have expanded.

d_call: .
v_call: TRBV3-1
j_call: TRBJ2-1
clone_size: many
cdr3_nt: TGTGCCAGCAGCCAAGGGGCCGGGGGGCGCAACAATGAGCAGTTCTTC
cdr3_aa: CASSQGAGGRNNEQFF

d_call: TRBD2
v_call: TRBV7-9
j_call: TRBJ2-5
clone_size: many
cdr3_nt: TGTGCCAGCAGCCCCCTTCCGGGGGGGCGAGAGACCCAGTACTTC
cdr3_aa: CASSPLPGGRETQYF

d_call: .
v_call: TRBV12-3/TRBV12-4
j_call: TRBJ2-3
clone_size: few
cdr3_nt: TGTGCCAGCAGTTTTACTAGAGGGGGAGCAGATGCGCAGTATTTT
cdr3_aa: CASSFTRGGADAQYF

d_call: .
v_call: TRBV20-1
j_call: TRBJ1-4
clone_size: many
cdr3_nt: TGCAGTGCTAGAGATCGGCGGCAGCCTGCAACTAATGAAAAACTGTTTTTT
cdr3_aa: CSARDRRQPATNEKLFF

d_call: TRBD1
v_call: TRBV3-1
j_call: TRBJ2-1
clone_size: .
cdr3_nt: TGTACCAGCAGCCAGGGACAGGGAAGTTTACAAAATGAGCAGTTCTTC
cdr3_aa: CTSSQGQGSLQNEQFF

d_call: .
v_call: TRBV9
j_call: TRBJ2-7
clone_size: many
cdr3_nt: TGTGCCAGCAGCCTCGGCGGGGATTTGAGTGAGCAGTACTTC
cdr3_aa: CASSLGGDLSEQYF

d_call: .
v_call: TRBV5-8
j_call: TRBJ2-3
clone_size: many
cdr3_nt: TGTGCCAGCAGCTTGGGAAGGGTTAGCACAGATACGCAGTATTTT
cdr3_aa: CASSLGRVSTDTQYF

d_call: .
v_call: TRBV7-2
j_call: TRBJ2-2
clone_size: few
cdr3_nt: TGTGCCAGCAGCTTAGCGGGGCCAGGCGGGGCCGGGGAGCTGTTTTTT
cdr3_aa: CASSLAGPGGAGELFF

d_call: .
v_call: TRBV5-6
j_call: TRBJ1-6
clone_size: .
cdr3_nt: TGTGCCAGCAGCTTTGTCTTCGACTATAATTCACCCCTCCACTTT
cdr3_aa: CASSFVFDYNSPLHF

d_call: .
v_call: TRBV11-1
j_call: TRBJ1-2
clone_size: few
cdr3_nt: TGTGCCAGCAGCTTAACAGAGAACTATGGCTACACCTTC
cdr3_aa: CASSLTENYGYTF

d_call: .
v_call: TRBV7-6
j_call: TRBJ1-2
clone_size: .
cdr3_nt: TGTGCCAGCAGCTCGACACGGTGGGGCTACACCTTC
cdr3_aa: CASSSTRWGYTF

d_call: .
v_call: TRBV9
j_call: TRBJ2-7
clone_size: many
cdr3_nt: TGTGCCAGCGGGGTGGGGGCGGACATGTCCTACGAGCAGTACTTC
cdr3_aa: CASGVGADMSYEQYF

d_call: .
v_call: TRBV10-3
j_call: TRBJ1-2
clone_size: many
cdr3_nt: TGTGCCATCAGTGAGAGGAAAGGAAAGACCTATGGCTACACCTTC
cdr3_aa: CAISERKGKTYGYTF

d_call: TRBD2
v_call: TRBV4-2
j_call: TRBJ2-5
clone_size: many
cdr3_nt: TGTGCCAGCAGCCAAGAAGCGGGGTGGGCGGAGACCCAGTACTTC
cdr3_aa: CASSQEAGWAETQYF

d_call: TRBD1
v_call: TRBV7-2
j_call: TRBJ2-7
clone_size: many
cdr3_nt: TGTGCCAGCAGCGCCGGGACAGAAACTTTCTCCTACGAGCAGTACTTC
cdr3_aa: CASSAGTETFSYEQYF

d_call: TRBD1
v_call: TRBV7-6
j_call: TRBJ1-1
clone_size: few
cdr3_nt: TGTGCCAGCAGCTTAGGGGACAGGGGGCTTGGTGAAGCTTTCTTT
cdr3_aa: CASSLGDRGLGEAFF

d_call: TRBD1
v_call: TRBV6-1
j_call: TRBJ2-6
clone_size: many
cdr3_nt: TGTGCCATCCCTTTCCTCGGGACAGGGCGCTCTGGGGCCAACGTCCTGACTTTC
cdr3_aa: CAIPFLGTGRSGANVLTF

d_call: .
v_call: TRBV18
j_call: TRBJ2-1
clone_size: many
cdr3_nt: TGTGCCAGCTCAGTCAACAATTGGAATGAGCAGTTCTTC
cdr3_aa: CASSVNNWNEQFF

d_call: TRBD1
v_call: TRBV15
j_call: TRBJ1-1
clone_size: few
cdr3_nt: TGTGCCACCAGCAGGGGAGGGACAGGCCAAAACACTGAAGCTTTCTTT
cdr3_aa: CATSRGGTGQNTEAFF

d_call: .
v_call: TRBV20-1
j_call: TRBJ2-3
clone_size: many
cdr3_nt: TGCAGTGCTCTTCAAGGGCAGGGGGGAAGCACAGATACGCAGTATTTT
cdr3_aa: CSALQGQGGSTDTQYF

d_call: TRBD2
v_call: TRBV9
j_call: TRBJ2-7
clone_size: few
cdr3_nt: TGTGCCAGCAGCTACGCCGCTAGCGGGAGCTACGAGCAGTACTTC
cdr3_aa: CASSYAASGSYEQYF

d_call: .
v_call: TRBV4-1
j_call: TRBJ2-1
clone_size: many
cdr3_nt: TGCGCCAGCAGCCAAGAACTTCGAGGGAGGCTCTACAATGAGCAGTTCTTC
cdr3_aa: CASSQELRGRLYNEQFF

d_call: TRBD2
v_call: TRBV20-1
j_call: TRBJ2-1
clone_size: many
cdr3_nt: TGCAGTGCTAGTAGGGGACTAGCGGGGGGGACGGATGAGCAGTTCTTC
cdr3_aa: CSASRGLAGGTDEQFF

d_call: .
v_call: TRBV20-1
j_call: TRBJ1-5
clone_size: many
cdr3_nt: TGCAGTGCTGTCCGAATTTCCAGGGGAACTCAGCCCCAGCATTTT
cdr3_aa: CSAVRISRGTQPQHF

d_call: .
v_call: TRBV6-5
j_call: TRBJ1-5
clone_size: .
cdr3_nt: TGTGCCAGCAGTCCGTCGGGTGGGGCGGATCAGCCCCAGCATTTT
cdr3_aa: CASSPSGGADQPQHF

d_call: .
v_call: TRBV7-2
j_call: TRBJ1-5
clone_size: few
cdr3_nt: TGTGCCAGCACCCGGGGCAATCAGCCCCAGCATTTT
cdr3_aa: CASTRGNQPQHF

d_call: .
v_call: TRBV20-1
j_call: TRBJ2-7
clone_size: .
cdr3_nt: TGCAGTGTCCGAATAGCGGCTCCCTACGAGCAGTACTTC
cdr3_aa: CSVRIAAPYEQYF

d_call: TRBD1
v_call: TRBV7-9
j_call: TRBJ1-1
clone_size: many
cdr3_nt: TGTGCCAGCAGCTATGGACAGGCAAGCACTGAAGCTTTCTTT
cdr3_aa: CASSYGQASTEAFF

d_call: .
v_call: TRBV7-2
j_call: TRBJ2-1
clone_size: .
cdr3_nt: TGTGCCAGCGGAAGTCCCTACAATGAGCAGTTCTTC
cdr3_aa: CASGSPYNEQFF

d_call: .
v_call: TRBV6-2/TRBV6-3
j_call: TRBJ2-7
clone_size: many
cdr3_nt: TGTGCCAGCACTACGGGGCGGCTACGCGCCTACGAGCAGTACTTC
cdr3_aa: CASTTGRLRAYEQYF

d_call: .
v_call: TRBV12-3/TRBV12-4
j_call: TRBJ2-3
clone_size: many
cdr3_nt: TGTGCCAGCAGTTTAGACGGGACCACAGATACGCAGTATTTT
cdr3_aa: CASSLDGTTDTQYF

d_call: .
v_call: TRBV6-5
j_call: TRBJ2-7
clone_size: few
cdr3_nt: TGTGCCAGCAGTTACTCGAGGCGGGCGCAGGGCTACGAGCAGTACTTC
cdr3_aa: CASSYSRRAQGYEQYF

d_call: .
v_call: TRBV5-1
j_call: TRBJ2-1
clone_size: many
cdr3_nt: TGCGCCAGCAGCGAGAGAACAATCCACAATGAGCAGTTCTTC
cdr3_aa: CASSERTIHNEQFF

d_call: .
v_call: TRBV11-2
j_call: TRBJ1-1
clone_size: many
cdr3_nt: TGTGCCAGCAGATCTTTAAGAGGCCGGACGTACACTGAAGCTTTCTTT
cdr3_aa: CASRSLRGRTYTEAFF

d_call: .
v_call: TRBV3-1
j_call: TRBJ2-5
clone_size: many
cdr3_nt: TGTGCCAGCAGCCAAGACCCCCTACCCCGGGAGACCCAGTACTTC
cdr3_aa: CASSQDPLPRETQYF

d_call: .
v_call: TRBV6-5
j_call: TRBJ1-1
clone_size: many
cdr3_nt: TGTGCCAGCACTACCGAGTTGGGTAAAGCTTTCTTT
cdr3_aa: CASTTELGKAFF

d_call: .
v_call: TRBV29-1
j_call: TRBJ2-3
clone_size: .
cdr3_nt: TGCAGCGTTGCATATTCGAAAGATACGCAGTATTTT
cdr3_aa: CSVAYSKDTQYF

d_call: .
v_call: TRBV28
j_call: TRBJ1-5
clone_size: .
cdr3_nt: TGTGCCAGCAGTTTCGCGGCCTTAAGCGGCAATCAGCCCCAGCATTTT
cdr3_aa: CASSFAALSGNQPQHF

d_call: .
v_call: TRBV28
j_call: TRBJ2-1
clone_size: many
cdr3_nt: TGTGCCACCACCTTTAGGGGAATCCCCTACAATGAGCAGTTCTTC
cdr3_aa: CATTFRGIPYNEQFF

d_call: .
v_call: TRBV20-1
j_call: TRBJ2-1
clone_size: many
cdr3_nt: TGCAGTGCTAGAAGGTCGGGGGGCGGGGATGAGCAGTTCTTC
cdr3_aa: CSARRSGGGDEQFF

d_call: TRBD2
v_call: TRBV10-3
j_call: TRBJ2-5
clone_size: many
cdr3_nt: TGTGCCACCCGTTCTAGCGGGGGCCAAGAGACCCAGTACTTC
cdr3_aa: CATRSSGGQETQYF

d_call: TRBD2
v_call: TRBV6-1
j_call: TRBJ2-3
clone_size: once
cdr3_nt: TGTGCCAGCAACTCCGGGACTAGCGGGATGTTATCAGATACGCAGTATTTT
cdr3_aa: CASNSGTSGMLSDTQYF

d_call: .
v_call: TRBV6-5
j_call: TRBJ2-3
clone_size: many
cdr3_nt: TGTGCCAGCAGTTCCGACCCGAGGGGGGGCGCGTTAACAGATACGCAGTATTTT
cdr3_aa: CASSSDPRGGALTDTQYF

d_call: .
v_call: TRBV7-2
j_call: TRBJ1-6
clone_size: few
cdr3_nt: TGTGCCAGCAGCTTAGACGGTGGCAGGGCTTCACCCCTCCACTTT
cdr3_aa: CASSLDGGRASPLHF

d_call: .
v_call: TRBV11-2
j_call: TRBJ1-1
clone_size: .
cdr3_nt: TGTGCCAGCAGCCCCCACGAGGGGGGGAACACTGAAGCTTTCTTT
cdr3_aa: CASSPHEGGNTEAFF

d_call: .
v_call: TRBV5-1
j_call: TRBJ2-7
clone_size: .
cdr3_nt: TGCGCCAGCAGCTTGCAACCGACAGGAGGTTTCTACGAGCAGTACTTC
cdr3_aa: CASSLQPTGGFYEQYF

d_call: .
v_call: TRBV4-2
j_call: TRBJ1-2
clone_size: .
cdr3_nt: TGTGCCAGCAGCCAAGAGGGAAGTGGCTACACCTTC
cdr3_aa: CASSQEGSGYTF

d_call: TRBD2
v_call: TRBV20-1
j_call: TRBJ2-6
clone_size: many
cdr3_nt: TGCAGTGCTAGCGGGGGGATGACCTCTGGGGCCAACGTCCTGACTTTC
cdr3_aa: CSASGGMTSGANVLTF

d_call: .
v_call: TRBV30
j_call: TRBJ2-3
clone_size: .
cdr3_nt: TGTGCCTGGAGCAGAAGTAGGTTTAGCACAAATACGCAGTATTTT
cdr3_aa: CAWSRSRFSTNTQYF

d_call: TRBD2
v_call: TRBV4-1
j_call: TRBJ2-7
clone_size: many
cdr3_nt: TGCGCCAGCAGCCAAGACGGACTAGCGGGGGGGCCCTACGAGCAGTACTTC
cdr3_aa: CASSQDGLAGGPYEQYF